Shown below are 16 T cell receptor beta chains from a single sample sequenced in a study of regulatory T cells in long-lasting Graves disease. The time point is: newly diagnosed GD, antithyroid drugs for less than 3 months. There was RNA extracted from PBMCs, and the TCR library was made from it. TCR beta libraries were built with iRepertoire HTBI primers and Arm-PCR of CDR3 regions. Using its own MiXCR run on the multiplex PCR reads, TCRdb lists one record per CDR3 protein. There are about 520,000 distinct CDR3 sequences in the sample; more than 10% occur only once, and about 8.3% lies in the top ten. These data were likewise used in another study, on T cells in Graves' hyperthyroidism and ophthalmopathy.

The sequenced sample was peripheral blood mononuclear cells (PBMCs), obtained at new diagnosis, from a patient treated with antithyroid drugs. These receptors came from a woman aged 25 to 45 with Graves disease.

The sample holds many counts of this clonotype. V is TRBV20-1 and J is TRBJ1-1, with TRBD1 identical over 10 bases. Germline-derived CDR1 and CDR2 are DFQATT and SNEGSKA (reference sequence). This CDR3 region has 14 residues. The ends lost 5 bases at V and 4 bases at J; junction bases unmatched: 7. The CDR3 loop is CSAQRQGATTEAFF. The CDR3 DNA sequence: TGCAGTGCTCAACGACAGGGGGCGACCACTGAAGCTTTCTTT.

The chain joins TRBV18 to TRBJ2-2; D unclear. The CDR3 extends over 14 amino acids. The V and J ends lost 3 bases and 3 bases respectively, with 8 bases between them. Germline V gene lookup returns CDR1 KGHSH and CDR2 LQKENI. The CDR3 region is CASSPAEYTGELFF. The CDR3 DNA is TGTGCCAGCTCACCTGCAGAGTACACCGGGGAGCTGTTTTTT. Based on the CDR3 plus reference TRBV18 and TRBJ2-2, the full variable domain is NAGVMQNPRHLVRRRGQEARLRCSPMKGHSHVYWYRQLPEEGLKFMVYLQKENIIDESGMPKERFSAEFPKEGPSILRIQQVVRGDSAAYFCASSPAEYTGELFFGEGSRLTVL.

The chain combines TRBV4-1 with TRBJ1-5, with D tentatively TRBD1 (5 bases). V lost 5 bases and J 5 bases, leaving 22 bases between the germline ends. This CDR3 has 17 amino acids. Looked up from germline, CDR1 is MGHRA and CDR2 is YSYEKL. CDR3 in DNA: TGCGCCAGCAGCGCCGGTCCGGGACCCCTGAACCATCAGCCCCAGCATTTT. Residues: CASSAGPGPLNHQPQHF.

This clonotype was detected only a few times. A much larger clone is a single base away; this may be a read error. The chain joins TRBV5-5 to TRBJ2-5; TRBD1 matches at 9 bases. The CDR3 has 14 residues. Germline V gene lookup returns CDR1 SGHKS and CDR2 YYEKEE (reference sequence). The CDR3 region is CASSLEQGAETHYF. The CDR3, as DNA: TGTGCCAGCAGCTTGGAACAGGGGGCCGAGACCCACTACTTC.

This clonotype has ten or more counts. The chain joins TRBV6-5 to TRBJ2-7, with 10 bases identical to TRBD2. J gave up 5 bases and V 4 bases, and 17 bases lay outside the gene matches. The germline V gene encodes CDR1 MNHEY and CDR2 SVGAGI. The CDR3 spans 18 residues. The CDR3 loop is CASSSIPRLSGGGDEQYF. CDR3 sequence (DNA): TGTGCCAGCAGTTCTATCCCCCGGTTGAGCGGGGGGGGGGACGAGCAGTACTTC.

This clonotype was recorded many times. The genes are TRBV11-2 and TRBJ2-7; 14 positions agree with TRBD2. CDR1 SGHAT and CDR2 FQNNGV come from the germline V gene. The junction had 3 bases not matched to a gene; V was cut back by 4 bases and J by 4 bases. The CDR3 length is 15 residues. CDR3 amino acids: CASSSTSGRGYEQYF. The DNA for the CDR3 is TGTGCCAGCAGCTCGACTAGCGGGAGGGGTTACGAGCAGTACTTC. Combining the CDR3 with reference TRBV11-2 and TRBJ2-7 gives the whole variable domain EAGVAQSPRYKIIEKRQSVAFWCNPISGHATLYWYQQILGQGPKLLIQFQNNGVVDDSQLPKDRFSAERLKGVDSTLKIQPAKLEDSAVYLCASSSTSGRGYEQYFGPGTRLTVT.

In its sample, this clonotype was seen many times. The chain carries TRBV12-3 or TRBV12-4 and TRBJ1-2, with a weak D call TRBD1 (6 bases). CDR3 length equals 14 residues. V lost 4 bases to trimming and J lost 2 bases, with 11 bases between them. The CDR3: CASSWERGNYGYTF. Here the CDR3 DNA reads TGTGCCAGCAGTTGGGAAAGGGGGAACTATGGCTACACCTTC.

This clonotype was detected only a few times. The rearrangement joins TRBV4-1 to TRBJ2-7; D not resolved. Trimming removed 4 bases from V and 0 bases from J, with 13 bases in between. Germline values: CDR1 MGHRA, CDR2 YSYEKL. CDR3 length: 15 amino acids. The CDR3 here is CASSPGSYPSYEQYF. The CDR3 region has the DNA TGCGCCAGCAGCCCTGGAAGCTATCCCTCCTACGAGCAGTACTTC.

There are many counts of this clonotype. The V gene is TRBV20-1, the J gene TRBJ2-3; D possibly corresponds to TRBD2 (6 bases). Germline lookup yields CDR1 DFQATT and CDR2 SNEGSKA (reference sequence). The CDR3 loop spans 14 amino acids. Trimming removed 2 bases at V and 3 bases at J, with 12 bases between. CDR3 residues: CSARPYAGTDTQYF. CDR3 sequence (DNA): TGCAGTGCTAGACCTTATGCGGGAACAGATACGCAGTATTTT.

This clonotype was recorded many times. Written as DNA, the CDR3 is TGTGCCAGCCGAAGGGACGTCACTGAAGCTTTCTTT. This codes for CASRRDVTEAFF. The chain recombines TRBV28 with TRBJ1-1; a possible D gene is TRBD1 (5 bases). V was clipped by 8 bases and J by 4 bases, with 11 bases between them. CDR1 is MDHEN, CDR2 SYDVKM, per germline. The CDR3 spans 12 residues.

This chain joins TRBV3-1 and TRBJ1-3; D is unclear. The CDR3 sequence is 14 residues long. With 6 bases removed from V and 1 base from J, the gap between germline ends came to 10 bases. Germline assignment: CDR1 LGHDT and CDR2 YNNKEL (reference sequence). CDR3: CASRAPGSGNTIYF. DNA for the CDR3: TGTGCCAGCAGGGCCCCGGGGTCTGGAAACACCATATATTTT.

This clonotype has ten or more counts. The rearrangement links TRBV14 to TRBJ1-4, with 9 bases matching TRBD1. The J segment lost 5 bases and the V segment lost 3 bases, leaving 7 bases of the junction unmatched. Germline CDR1 reads SGHDN; CDR2 reads FVKESK. This CDR3 comprises 16 residues. CDR3 coding DNA: TGTGCCAGCAGCCAGGCCTACAGGGGGCCAAATGAAAAACTGTTTTTT. It yields the protein CASSQAYRGPNEKLFF. The full variable domain, completed using reference TRBV14 and TRBJ1-4, is EAGVTQFPSHSVIEKGQTVTLRCDPISGHDNLYWYRRVMGKEIKFLLHFVKESKQDESGMPNNRFLAERTGGTYSTLKVQPAELEDSGVYFCASSQAYRGPNEKLFFGSGTQLSVL.

This clonotype was counted between two and nine times. The rearrangement links TRBV4-2 to TRBJ1-6, with a weak D call TRBD1 (5 bases). The CDR3 totals 17 residues. The germline CDR1 and CDR2 sequences are LGHNA and YNFKEQ. V was pared by 0 bases and J by 7 bases, with 16 bases between. The CDR3 reads CASSQDPGASGNSPLHF. Here the CDR3 DNA reads TGTGCCAGCAGCCAAGATCCCGGGGCCTCGGGCAATTCACCCCTCCACTTT.

This clonotype has ten or more counts. This sequence joins TRBV6-1 and TRBJ2-2; 7 nucleotides line up with TRBD2. The V gene's germline CDR1 is MNHNS and CDR2 SASEGT. This CDR3 is 15 amino acids long. J was trimmed by 4 bases and V by 5 bases; bases with no gene match: 7. CDR3 nucleotide sequence: TGTGCCAGCAGTCCTCCGGGACTACCCACCGGGGAGCTGTTTTTT. Protein: CASSPPGLPTGELFF.

This clonotype was picked up a small number of times. This chain connects TRBV9 to TRBJ1-5, with 10 nucleotides matching TRBD1. The J segment lost 6 bases and the V segment lost 3 bases, leaving 6 bases of the junction unmatched. Germline assignment: CDR1 SGDLS and CDR2 YYNGEE. The CDR3 spans 15 residues. CDR3 DNA: TGTGCCAGCAGCGCCGGGACAGGGGTGGGTCAGCCCCAGCATTTT. Its translation is CASSAGTGVGQPQHF.

This rearrangement joins TRBV6-2 or TRBV6-3 to TRBJ1-6; D gene unclear. This CDR3 has 15 residues. The germline V gene encodes CDR1 MNHEY and CDR2 SVGEGT. V was shortened by 8 bases and J by 7 bases, with 18 bases between the two germline ends. DNA for the CDR3: TGTGCCAGCTCCCAGTTAGGAGGGCGCAATTCACCCCTCCACTTT. Encoded protein: CASSQLGGRNSPLHF.